This is a list of T cell receptor beta chains from one sample in a study of post-analysis software for immune sequencing data. TCRdb itself ran the PCR reads through MiXCR, one entry per CDR3 protein. The table has hundreds of thousands of distinct CDR3 sequences, 59% seen once. Sequencing was carried out using blood. The receptors were sampled from a girl aged 2 to 9 with multiple sclerosis. CDR3s include the opening cysteine and the closing phenylalanine or tryptophan. A D gene is named only where the DNA matches it firmly. Expanded clones get a size class; other rows say once, few or many, or leave the size out.

d_call	cdr3_length	clone_size	j_call	v_call	cdr3_nt	cdr3_aa
TRBD1	17	NA	TRBJ2-5	TRBV12-3/TRBV12-4	TGTGCCAGCAGTTTAGCGCTGCCAGGGGGCCTCCAAGAGACCCAGTACTTC	CASSLALPGGLQETQYF
NA	13	NA	TRBJ2-1	TRBV3-1	TGTGCCAGCATGCAAGGACTTCACAATGAGCAGTTCTTC	CASMQGLHNEQFF
NA	14	NA	TRBJ2-1	TRBV18	TGTGCCAGCTCACCACCTCAACACAGAAATGAGCAGTTCTTC	CASSPPQHRNEQFF
NA	14	NA	TRBJ1-4	TRBV12-3/TRBV12-4	TGTGCCAGCAGTCCGCAGGGGATGAATGAAAAACTGTTTTTT	CASSPQGMNEKLFF
TRBD2	14	NA	TRBJ2-7	TRBV20-1	TGCAGTGCGCTGGGACTAGCGGGAAACTACGAGCAGTACTTC	CSALGLAGNYEQYF
NA	13	NA	TRBJ2-1	TRBV5-5	TGTGCCAGCAGCCCGTCCTGGTACAATGAGCAGTTCTTC	CASSPSWYNEQFF
TRBD1	14	NA	TRBJ1-6	TRBV5-1	TGCGCCTCATCCCGGGACAGGGGGGACTCACCCCTCCACTTT	CASSRDRGDSPLHF
NA	10	NA	TRBJ2-7	TRBV20-1	TGCAGTGCCCTGCAGAACGAGCAGTACTTC	CSALQNEQYF
NA	17	NA	TRBJ2-7	TRBV5-1	TGCGCCAGCAGCTTCGGACCAGGTTACCTCTTAGACTACGAGCAGTACTTC	CASSFGPGYLLDYEQYF
TRBD1	13	NA	TRBJ2-5	TRBV6-1	TGTGCCAGCCGGGACAGGGACGGCCTATCCCAGTACTTC	CASRDRDGLSQYF
NA	12	few	TRBJ2-3	TRBV6-5	TGTGCCAGCGGGCCGAGCACAGATACGCAGTATTTT	CASGPSTDTQYF
TRBD2	16	few	TRBJ2-3	TRBV11-2	TGTGCCAGCAGCCTACTAGCGGGAGGCCCCGTAGATACGCAGTATTTT	CASSLLAGGPVDTQYF
NA	17	NA	TRBJ2-2	TRBV6-2/TRBV6-3	TGTGCCAGCAGTTACCCCAGTGGCGGTGCGAACACCGGGGAGCTGTTTTTT	CASSYPSGGANTGELFF
NA	12	NA	TRBJ1-2	TRBV25-1	TGTGCCAGCAGTGACAGGGCTGGTGGCTACACCTTC	CASSDRAGGYTF
TRBD1	13	NA	TRBJ1-1	TRBV4-2	TGTGCCAGCAGCCATAGGACAGGCACCGAAGCTTTCTTT	CASSHRTGTEAFF
NA	16	NA	TRBJ2-3	TRBV5-1	TGCGCCAGCAGCCTCAAGCCCCCTGGGCGGACAGATACGCAGTATTTT	CASSLKPPGRTDTQYF
TRBD2	13	once	TRBJ2-5	TRBV20-1	TGCAGTGCTATCCTGGGACTACAAGAGACCCAGTACTTC	CSAILGLQETQYF
NA	13	NA	TRBJ1-2	TRBV12-3/TRBV12-4	TGTGCCACCAAGCCCCTTGGTCGAGACAGCTACACCTTC	CATKPLGRDSYTF
NA	12	few	TRBJ2-1	TRBV24-1	TGTGCCACCAGTGATTTTAAGGGAGAGCAGTTCTTC	CATSDFKGEQFF
NA	14	NA	TRBJ1-1	TRBV4-1	TGCGCCAGCAGCCCTTCGCAGGGGAACACTGAAGCTTTCTTT	CASSPSQGNTEAFF
TRBD1	15	few	TRBJ2-5	TRBV27	TGTGCCAGCAGTTCCTACCAGACAGGGCAAGAGACCCAGTACTTC	CASSSYQTGQETQYF
NA	11	NA	TRBJ2-5	TRBV20-1	TGCAGTGCTATCTGGCGAGAGACCCAGTACTTC	CSAIWRETQYF
NA	15	NA	TRBJ2-3	TRBV29-1	TGCAGCGTTGAAGAAGGTCCAAGCGGCACAGATACGCAGTATTTT	CSVEEGPSGTDTQYF
NA	14	NA	TRBJ2-5	TRBV29-1	TGCAGCGTTACGATCGGGGGCTCCCAAGAGACCCAGTACTTC	CSVTIGGSQETQYF
NA	14	few	TRBJ2-5	TRBV29-1	TGCAGCATCCGGGACGTAGGAAAGTGGGAGACCCAGTACTTC	CSIRDVGKWETQYF
TRBD2	16	NA	TRBJ2-1	TRBV6-2/TRBV6-3	TGTGCCAGCAGTTACTCGCGTGGGAGGGCCGTAAATGAGCAGTTCTTC	CASSYSRGRAVNEQFF
NA	14	few	TRBJ2-7	TRBV27	TGTGCCTGCAGTCCTCCAGGGGTCTCCTACGAGCAGTACTTC	CACSPPGVSYEQYF
NA	14	few	TRBJ2-2	TRBV7-9	TGTGCCAGCAGCAAACCCCCCCGGGCTGGGGAGCTGTTTTTT	CASSKPPRAGELFF
TRBD2	15	few	TRBJ2-1	TRBV6-2/TRBV6-3	TGTGCCAGCCGTATAGCGGGGGGGCTCCACAATGAGCAGTTCTTC	CASRIAGGLHNEQFF
NA	11	NA	TRBJ1-5	TRBV6-7	TGTGCCAGCAAGGGCAATCAGCCCCAGCATTTT	CASKGNQPQHF
NA	16	few	TRBJ1-1	TRBV4-1	TGCGCCAGCAGCCAAATACCCCTGACAGTGAACACTGAAGCTTTCTTT	CASSQIPLTVNTEAFF
TRBD2	16	NA	TRBJ2-7	TRBV27	TGTGCCAGCAGTTTAGGAGAGGCGGGAGGGCCGAGGGAGCAGTACTTC	CASSLGEAGGPREQYF
NA	14	once	TRBJ2-3	TRBV5-5	TGTGCCAGCAGCAAAGACAGAATCACAGATACGCAGTATTTT	CASSKDRITDTQYF
TRBD1	15	few	TRBJ2-2	TRBV20-1	TGCAGTGCTAGGCAGGGGGCGAGGAACACCGGGGAGCTGTTTTTT	CSARQGARNTGELFF
NA	13	few	TRBJ2-7	TRBV11-2	TGTGCCAGCAGCTTCCAGGGGCCGACCGAGCAGTACTTC	CASSFQGPTEQYF
TRBD1	14	few	TRBJ1-2	TRBV29-1	TGCAGCGTTGAAGGGGACAGCCCAGGGTATGGCTACACCTTC	CSVEGDSPGYGYTF
NA	14	NA	TRBJ1-6	TRBV12-3/TRBV12-4	TGTGCCAGCAAGAAGGGACAATATAATTCACCCCTCCACTTT	CASKKGQYNSPLHF
NA	12	NA	TRBJ1-6	TRBV27	TGTGCCAGCAGTTCCGCGGGGGCGCCCCTCCACTTT	CASSSAGAPLHF
TRBD1	14	once	TRBJ1-6	TRBV12-3/TRBV12-4	TGTGCCAGCAGGCGCAGGGGGTATAATTCACCCCTCCACTTT	CASRRRGYNSPLHF
NA	15	NA	TRBJ2-5	TRBV3-1	TGTGCCAGCAGCCAAGAGCCAGGGGGGTTCGAGACCCAGTACTTC	CASSQEPGGFETQYF
NA	11	few	TRBJ1-1	TRBV10-3	TGTGCCATCAGTGAGGGTCAGGAAGCTTTCTTT	CAISEGQEAFF
TRBD2	14	NA	TRBJ2-3	TRBV7-2	TGTGCCAGCAGCCAGCAGCGGGGGAGGGATACGCAGTATTTT	CASSQQRGRDTQYF
NA	13	NA	TRBJ1-2	TRBV20-1	TGCAGTGCCAAGACAGAGATTCACTATGGCTACACCTTC	CSAKTEIHYGYTF
TRBD1	16	NA	TRBJ2-1	TRBV5-6	TGTGCCAGCAGCCTTGTGGGGACAGGGTCCAACAATGAGCAGTTCTTC	CASSLVGTGSNNEQFF
NA	13	few	TRBJ2-3	TRBV27	TGTGCCAGCACGGGACGTCAGAGGGATACGCAGTATTTT	CASTGRQRDTQYF
NA	14	NA	TRBJ2-2	TRBV3-1	TGTGCCAGCAGCCAAGAGCCCGGGATAGGGGAGCTGTTTTTT	CASSQEPGIGELFF
NA	12	NA	TRBJ2-5	TRBV3-1	TGTGCCAGCAGCCATTCCGGGGAGACCCAGTACTTC	CASSHSGETQYF
NA	12	NA	TRBJ2-1	TRBV12-3/TRBV12-4	TGTGCCAGTTCGTGGCTGGGGAATGAGCAGTTCTTC	CASSWLGNEQFF
TRBD1	16	NA	TRBJ2-1	TRBV20-1	TGCAGTGCTAGAGATCCAAAACAGGGGGTTATCAATGAGCAGTTCTTC	CSARDPKQGVINEQFF
NA	12	NA	TRBJ2-7	TRBV3-1	TGTGCCAGCAGCCAAGGAGGGGAGGTGCAGTACTTC	CASSQGGEVQYF
NA	10	NA	TRBJ2-7	TRBV29-1	TGCAGCGCCTCGAATACCGAGCAGTACTTC	CSASNTEQYF
NA	15	NA	TRBJ2-7	TRBV7-9	TGCGCCAGCAGCTTAGCCGGGGGCAGGATCTACGAGCAGTACTTC	CASSLAGGRIYEQYF
NA	14	once	TRBJ1-2	TRBV20-1	TGCAGTGCTAGGTGGGGTCTGGGGCCCTATGGCTACACCTTC	CSARWGLGPYGYTF
NA	15	few	TRBJ2-6	TRBV7-2	TGTGCCAGCAGCTTAAAGGGGATTGGGGCCAACGTCCTGACTTTC	CASSLKGIGANVLTF
TRBD1	16	few	TRBJ1-2	TRBV7-9	TGTGCCAGCAGCTGGGGACAGGCCTCTGCGGGCTATGGCTACACCTTC	CASSWGQASAGYGYTF
NA	14	once	TRBJ2-7	TRBV5-1	TGCGCCAGCAGCGGCAGGGGTACTGGCAACGAGCAGTACTTC	CASSGRGTGNEQYF
NA	16	NA	TRBJ2-1	TRBV7-2	TGTGCCAGCAGCTTAGCTGGGCAGCGTCCCTTGAATGAGCAGTTCTTC	CASSLAGQRPLNEQFF
TRBD1	15	NA	TRBJ2-7	TRBV7-2	TGTGCCAGCAGCGTCCTAGGGACAGGGGATTACGAGCAGTACTTC	CASSVLGTGDYEQYF